This T cell receptor beta chain was documented in a study of T cell repertoires in aging, cancer and after chemotherapy. Study background: Donor ages fell into six groups from 30 or younger up to 70 or older. Over several months to years, re-sampled healthy donor repertoires clearly shared clones.

Germline-derived CDR1 and CDR2 are MNHEY and SVGEGT. The CDR3 has 17 amino acids. With V trimmed by 2 bases and J by 4 bases, 5 bases remained unmatched. Amplification of TCR beta used genomic DNA extracted from peripheral blood. Points on this clonotype: Its antigen is unknown.

Whole-study results and caveats: Loss of evenness, beyond lost richness, contributed to age-related TCR diversity decline in cancer patients. Median generation probability rose over the chemotherapy interval in each cancer cohort, suggesting rebound thymic output.

TRB rearrangements spanning V, D and J were amplified using mixed TRB-A/B primers. TCRdb fed the multiplex PCR reads into MiXCR, producing one record per CDR3 protein. The repertoire includes just under 10,000 distinct CDR3 sequences, roughly 35% of them detected once, and roughly 9.5% sits in the top ten. This chain links TRBV6-2 or TRBV6-3 with TRBJ2-3; 14 nucleotides agree with TRBD2. The source is a human donor in good health. Source material: blood. In DNA, the CDR3 is TGTGCCAGCAGTTACCGGCCGGGACTAGCGGGAGCAGATACGCAGTATTTT. This sequence encodes CASSYRPGLAGADTQYF.